This T cell receptor beta chain was documented in a study of blood T cells in healthy people across ages. PCR was performed a second time for about 7 to 11 cycles using a sample-barcoded 5' primer and a J-beta primer mix. TCRdb reprocessed the 5' RACE reads via MiXCR and lists one record per CDR3 protein. This table holds about 970,000 distinct CDR3 sequences, about 53% found once. Per-sample yields of isolated PBMCs were at least 6.5 million. The count of this clonotype is one. CDR3 length: 15 amino acids. Germline V gene lookup returns CDR1 SQVTM and CDR2 ANQGSEA. Trimming removed 0 bases from V and 7 bases from J, with 19 bases in between.

The source of this sequence is an older woman in good health. Sequencing input: blood. This chain connects TRBV29-1 to TRBJ2-7; D uncertain. This CDR3 reads CSVEDRSFSYNEQYF. DNA of the CDR3: TGCAGCGTTGAAGATCGGAGTTTCTCCTACAATGAGCAGTACTTC.